This record covers a single TCR beta chain. What it recognizes is unknown. As to time point: blood 2 weeks post-SBRT. Documented treatment: 15 Gy SBRT to primary tumor, nephrectomy 4 weeks later. Blood was sampled at baseline, 2 weeks and 4 weeks after SBRT. This renal cell carcinoma was of the clear cell type. The data derive from a study of radiation and T cells in renal cell carcinoma. Whole-study context: Nephrectomy followed 15 Gy stereotactic body radiation by 4 weeks. Study-wide findings and caveats: In blood, top tumor clones expanded by 2 weeks, shrinking by 4.

The data were produced by immunoSEQ multiplex PCR, yet TCRdb's version contains in-frame clones alone and is incomplete. The repertoire includes about 60,000 clones, roughly four fifths of them detected once, and about 6.8% sits in the top ten. The CDR3 loop spans 14 amino acids. J was trimmed by 5 bases and V by 0 bases; bases with no gene match: 3. The germline V gene encodes CDR1 LNHNV and CDR2 YYDKDF (reference sequence). The sequenced sample was blood, obtained from a patient whose treatment included radiotherapy and nephrectomy. The chain recombines TRBV15 with TRBJ2-5, with TRBD2 matching 7 bases. This receptor was identified in a man in his sixties with renal cell carcinoma. The CDR3 DNA follows: TGTGCCACCAGCAGAGATACAGCGGGGGAGACCCAGTACTTC. It is translated as CATSRDTAGETQYF.